Listed here are 26 T cell receptor beta chains from one sample, sequenced in a study of T cell repertoires in cytomegalovirus infection. One entry per CDR3 protein results from TCRdb running MiXCR on the reads. The sample holds a few hundred thousand distinct CDR3 sequences; about 23% are singletons and the top ten take 18%. Input material: CD8+ T cells from PBMCs. The receptors derive from a human donor in good health (CMV status not recorded). Some clones in this sample may be carry-over from other donors' samples.

This sequence joins TRBV19 and TRBJ2-2; D is unclear. This CDR3 contains 14 residues. V shed 10 bases and J shed 6 bases, with 18 bases lying between them. The germline V gene has CDR1 LNHDA and CDR2 SQIVND (reference sequence). CDR3 loop: CATNGPSRAGELFF. The CDR3 DNA is TGTGCCACTAATGGGCCATCACGGGCCGGGGAGCTGTTTTTT.

The chain combines TRBV15 with TRBJ2-1; TRBD2 agrees at 9 bases. This CDR3 region has 15 residues. Germline V gene sequence: CDR1 LNHNV, CDR2 YYDKDF (reference sequence). Losses at the gene ends were 3 bases for V and 8 bases for J; bases not matched to a gene: 8. CDR3 residues: CATSSGGGAIDEQFF. CDR3 DNA: TGTGCCACCAGCAGTGGCGGGGGGGCCATCGATGAGCAGTTCTTC.

This clonotype is judged medium-sized (0.01 to 0.1%). The chain has TRBV7-2 and TRBJ2-7, with a possible D match to TRBD1 (6 bases). The CDR3 extends over 14 amino acids. CDR1 is SGHTA and CDR2 is FQGNSA in the germline V gene. Trimming took 0 bases from V and 2 from J, leaving 8 bases between them. The CDR3 spells CASSLAGAPYEQYF. In nucleotides, the CDR3 is TGTGCCAGCAGCTTAGCGGGGGCCCCCTACGAGCAGTACTTC.

This clonotype was seen ten or more times. The chain recombines TRBV7-2 with TRBJ1-1; D may be TRBD1 (5 bases). The CDR3 runs 16 residues. CDR1 is SGHTA and CDR2 is FQGNSA in the germline V gene. The V end lost 4 bases, the J end lost 0 bases, and 15 bases lay between the germline ends. In DNA form, the CDR3 reads TGTGCCAGCAGCTCCCCAATCACAGGAGTGAACACTGAAGCTTTCTTT. It codes for CASSSPITGVNTEAFF.

This clonotype appeared many times. V usage is TRBV7-9 and J usage is TRBJ2-7; no reliable D call. Trimming shortened V by 2 bases and J by 5 bases, and 10 bases separated the two germline ends. The CDR3 has 13 residues. Germline V lookup: CDR1 SEHNR, CDR2 FQNEAQ (reference sequence). CDR3 nucleotides: TGTGCCAGCAGCTTACCAGGTTCTGACGAGCAGTACTTC. This sequence encodes CASSLPGSDEQYF.

The rearrangement links TRBV27 to TRBJ2-1; 9 positions agree with TRBD1. The CDR3 runs 14 residues. The ends lost 8 bases at V and 7 bases at J; junction bases unmatched: 9. Germline V CDR1 and CDR2: MNHEY, SMNVEV (reference sequence). CDR3 amino acids: CASGTGIVWNEQFF. CDR3 coding DNA: TGTGCCAGCGGGACAGGGATAGTGTGGAATGAGCAGTTCTTC.

This clonotype was found a few times. This chain joins TRBV6-1 and TRBJ2-7; 7 bases match TRBD1. V trimming: 10 bases; J trimming: 0 bases; junction bases outside the gene matches: 9. Germline V CDR1 and CDR2: MNHNS, SASEGT. This CDR3 is built from 14 residues. CDR3 coding DNA: TGTGCCACCAGAACAGGGGAAAGCTCCTACGAGCAGTACTTC. It encodes CATRTGESSYEQYF.

This clonotype showed up just a few times. The J gene is TRBJ1-5, the V gene TRBV28; weak D call: TRBD1 (5 bases). Germline V CDR1 and CDR2: MDHEN, SYDVKM. The CDR3 is 16 residues long. Trimming removed 4 bases from V and 3 bases from J, with 16 bases in between. CDR3 loop: CASSSQPGRINQPQHF. Here the CDR3 DNA reads TGTGCCAGCAGTTCCCAACCGGGACGGATCAATCAGCCCCAGCATTTT.

This clonotype has ten or more counts. This chain joins TRBV10-3 and TRBJ1-6; 7 bases fit TRBD1. The trim removed 6 bases at V and 8 bases at J, leaving 13 bases unmatched. The CDR3 has 16 residues. Germline V CDR1 and CDR2: ENHRY, SYGVKD. In DNA, the CDR3 is TGTGCCATCAGCGGGACAGCTCGCGGGGGGGATTCACCCCTCCACTTT. Translation gives CAISGTARGGDSPLHF.

The chain uses TRBV20-1 and TRBJ1-2; D unclear. The CDR3 contains 10 residues. Trimming removed 0 bases at V and 8 bases at J, with 4 bases between. CDR1 DFQATT and CDR2 SNEGSKA come from the germline V gene (reference sequence). The CDR3 loop is CSARDEGYTF. As DNA, the CDR3 is TGCAGTGCTAGAGATGAGGGCTACACCTTC.

The sample holds many counts of this clonotype. This CDR3 reads CASSFVPEETQYF. The CDR3 DNA reads as TGTGCCAGCAGCTTCGTTCCAGAAGAGACCCAGTACTTC. The genes are TRBV7-6 and TRBJ2-5; D unclear. The CDR3 is 13 amino acids. Looked up from germline, CDR1 is SGHVS and CDR2 is FNYEAQ. Trimming cost V 3 bases and J 3 bases, with 8 bases left between them.

Many counts were recorded for this clonotype. V gene TRBV11-2 combines with J gene TRBJ1-1, with no clear D. Germline CDR1 reads SGHAT; CDR2 reads FQNNGV. The CDR3 length is 14 residues. The ends were cut back, 1 base at V and 3 bases at J, with 9 bases in the middle. CDR3 sequence: CASSLGAGHTEAFF. DNA for the CDR3: TGTGCCAGCAGCTTAGGGGCAGGACACACTGAAGCTTTCTTT.

The rearrangement links TRBV24-1 to TRBJ2-1, with D hard to call. Germline-derived CDR1 and CDR2 are KGHDR and SFDVKD. The ends were cut back, 2 bases at V and 10 bases at J, with 8 bases in the middle. The CDR3 runs to 12 residues. The CDR3 coding sequence is TGTGCCACCAGTGATTCGGCAGCGGAGCAGTTCTTC. Amino acid sequence: CATSDSAAEQFF.

This chain uses TRBV20-1 with TRBJ1-2; D is perhaps TRBD1 (5 bases). The CDR3 covers 14 residues. CDR1 and CDR2 (germline): DFQATT, SNEGSKA (reference sequence). V lost 3 bases to trimming and J lost 8 bases, with 19 bases between them. The CDR3 DNA reads as TGCAGTGCTAGCCGGGAGGGGACCGCGGGAGGCTACACCTTC. Translating gives CSASREGTAGGYTF.

This clonotype was observed at least ten times. The J gene is TRBJ2-1, the V gene TRBV19; D is unresolved. This CDR3 has 13 amino acids. The V and J ends lost 5 bases and 2 bases respectively, with 7 bases between them. CDR1 and CDR2 (germline): LNHDA, SQIVND (reference sequence). Here the CDR3 DNA reads TGTGCCAGTAGTCTCGACCCCTACAATGAGCAGTTCTTC. Amino acids: CASSLDPYNEQFF. The full variable domain, in which reference TRBV19 and TRBJ2-1 provide the parts outside the CDR3, is DGGITQSPKYLFRKEGQNVTLSCEQNLNHDAMYWYRQDPGQGLRLIYYSQIVNDFQKGDIAEGYSVSREKKESFPLTVTSAQKNPTAFYLCASSLDPYNEQFFGPGTRLTVL.

The rearrangement joins TRBV6-6 to TRBJ2-7, with 7 bases fitting TRBD1. The V segment lost 2 bases and the J segment 3 bases; nucleotides outside the gene matches: 4. The CDR3 has 14 amino acids. Germline V lookup: CDR1 MNHNY, CDR2 SVGAGI (reference sequence). CDR3: CASSYDRESYEQYF. Here the CDR3 DNA reads TGTGCCAGCAGTTACGACAGGGAAAGCTACGAGCAGTACTTC.

V and J are TRBV24-1 and TRBJ2-1, with TRBD1 as a possible D gene (6 bases). V was clipped by 2 bases and J by 10 bases, with 11 bases between them. The CDR3 totals 13 residues. The V gene's germline CDR1 is KGHDR and CDR2 SFDVKD. CDR3 nucleotides: TGTGCCACCAGTGATTCGTGGGACACCGAGCAGTTCTTC. Its translation: CATSDSWDTEQFF.

This clonotype was counted once. This may be a read error: a much more frequent sequence differs by one nucleotide. V usage is TRBV6-2 or TRBV6-3 and J usage is TRBJ1-1; D gene uncertain. V was pared by 10 bases and J by 0 bases, with 12 bases between. The CDR3 covers 13 residues. Germline V CDR1 and CDR2: MNHEY, SVGEGT. Here the CDR3 reads CANRTSLNTEAFF. The CDR3 DNA reads TGTGCCAACAGAACATCTTTGAACACTGAAGCTTTCTTT.

The J gene is TRBJ1-4, the V gene TRBV15; 7 bases line up with TRBD1. The CDR3 has 17 residues. The V and J ends lost 3 bases and 3 bases, in that order; junction bases with no gene match: 10. Looked up from germline, CDR1 is LNHNV and CDR2 is YYDKDF (reference sequence). This chain's CDR3 is CATSSSKTGTANEKLFF. In DNA form, the CDR3 reads TGTGCCACCAGCAGCTCGAAAACCGGGACAGCTAATGAAAAACTGTTTTTT. Complete variable domain (other parts from reference TRBV15 and TRBJ1-4): DAMVIQNPRYQVTQFGKPVTLSCSQTLNHNVMYWYQQKSSQAPKLLFHYYDKDFNNEADTPDNFQSRRPNTSFCFLDIRSPGLGDTAMYLCATSSSKTGTANEKLFFGSGTQLSVL.

This clonotype was observed a handful of times. This sequence joins TRBV7-6 and TRBJ2-1; 7 bases match TRBD1. V lost 5 bases to trimming and J lost 1 base; unmatched junction nucleotides: 8. The V gene's germline CDR1 is SGHVS and CDR2 FNYEAQ. The CDR3 has 16 residues. Written as DNA, the CDR3 is TGTGCCAGCAGCCCCAGGACAGGAATATCCTACAATGAGCAGTTCTTC. It encodes CASSPRTGISYNEQFF.

The sample holds many counts of this clonotype. The chain is built from TRBV7-2 and TRBJ1-5; no clear D. The CDR3 sequence is 15 residues long. Germline CDR1 reads SGHTA; CDR2 reads FQGNSA. Trimming removed 2 bases at V and 4 bases at J, with 12 bases between. The CDR3 DNA is TGTGCCAGCAGCTTATGGTCCTTTCGAAATCAGCCCCAGCATTTT. This gives the protein CASSLWSFRNQPQHF.

The chain links TRBV7-9 to TRBJ2-2; 7 bases are a match to TRBD2. The germline gives CDR1 SEHNR, CDR2 FQNEAQ (reference sequence). Trimming removed 5 bases from V and 6 bases from J; junction bases left unmatched: 9. CDR3 length: 15 amino acids. The CDR3 DNA is TGTGCCAGCAGCCCACCCGGGGGGAAACCCGGGGAGCTGTTTTTT. Protein product: CASSPPGGKPGELFF.

There are a few counts of this clonotype. The gene calls are TRBV29-1 and TRBJ2-7; no definite D call. The CDR3 is 13 residues long. The ends were cut back, 4 bases at V and 0 bases at J, with 10 bases in the middle. Germline assignment: CDR1 SQVTM and CDR2 ANQGSEA. The DNA of the CDR3 is TGCAGCGTTGTGGCGGTGCCCTCCTACGAGCAGTACTTC. Amino acids: CSVVAVPSYEQYF.

Note on this clonotype: This may come from a read error, since a much larger clone is one base off. This rearrangement joins TRBV7-9 to TRBJ2-1, with D possibly TRBD2 on 6 matching bases. Trimming left V 1 base short and J 4 bases short, with 20 bases between. The germline V gene has CDR1 SEHNR and CDR2 FQNEAQ (reference sequence). The CDR3 contains 18 residues. CDR3 in DNA: TGTGCCAGCAGCTTAGTGCTAGGTGGCGGGGATTCTTACAATGAGCAGTTCTTC. This codes for CASSLVLGGGDSYNEQFF.

This clonotype was seen many times. The chain carries TRBV19 and TRBJ1-1, with D unclear. Trimming removed 7 bases from V and 4 bases from J, with 19 bases in between. This CDR3 is 15 amino acids long. Germline-derived CDR1 and CDR2 are LNHDA and SQIVND (reference sequence). The CDR3 sequence: CASMLADSGGTEAFF. DNA of the CDR3: TGTGCCAGTATGCTAGCGGACTCGGGAGGCACTGAAGCTTTCTTT.

This clonotype was found a few times. The chain combines TRBV27 with TRBJ2-1; TRBD2 aligns across 8 bases. This CDR3 contains 20 residues. V gave up 5 bases and J gave up 6 bases; unmatched junction bases: 24. Germline CDR1 MNHEY, CDR2 SMNVEV (reference sequence). The CDR3 sequence: CASSPRRVDRSGGPSNEQFF. DNA for the CDR3: TGTGCCAGCAGTCCGCGACGCGTGGATAGAAGCGGGGGCCCTTCCAATGAGCAGTTCTTC.